This TCR beta chain was identified during a study of T cells in Graves' hyperthyroidism and ophthalmopathy. Out of more than 8 ml of fresh peripheral blood came the PBMCs. Germline-derived CDR1 and CDR2 are SGHVS and FNYEAQ. This CDR3 region has 17 residues. V was shortened by 0 bases and J by 1 base, with 15 bases between the two germline ends. Amplification yielded TCR beta CDR3 regions, with RNA transcripts as the source. The HTBI primer set served for first-round RT-PCR of the TCR CDR3. TCRdb itself ran the multiplex PCR reads through MiXCR, one entry per CDR3 protein. The sample holds fewer than 300,000 distinct CDR3 sequences, around a quarter seen once.

The receptor comes from a man aged 35 to 55 with Graves' hyperthyroidism that later progressed to Graves' ophthalmopathy. Sequencing input: blood. V and J are TRBV7-6 and TRBJ1-1; D unresolved. The CDR3 sequence is CASSLAGFGSPNTEAFF. DNA for the CDR3: TGTGCCAGCAGCTTAGCAGGGTTCGGCAGTCCGAACACTGAAGCTTTCTTT.